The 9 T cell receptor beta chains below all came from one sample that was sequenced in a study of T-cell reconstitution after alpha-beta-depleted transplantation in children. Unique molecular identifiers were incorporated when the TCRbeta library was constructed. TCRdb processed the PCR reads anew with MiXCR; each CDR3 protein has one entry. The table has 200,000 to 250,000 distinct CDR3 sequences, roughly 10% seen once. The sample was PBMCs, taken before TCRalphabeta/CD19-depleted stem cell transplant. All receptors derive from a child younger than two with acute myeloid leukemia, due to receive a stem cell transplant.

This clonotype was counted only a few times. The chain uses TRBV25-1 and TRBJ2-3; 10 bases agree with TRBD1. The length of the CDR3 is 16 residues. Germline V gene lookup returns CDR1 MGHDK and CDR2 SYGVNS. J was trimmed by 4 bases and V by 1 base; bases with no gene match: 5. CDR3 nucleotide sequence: TGTGCCAGCAGTGAATCGACAGGGGGCGGCGCAGATACGCAGTATTTT. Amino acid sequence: CASSESTGGGADTQYF.

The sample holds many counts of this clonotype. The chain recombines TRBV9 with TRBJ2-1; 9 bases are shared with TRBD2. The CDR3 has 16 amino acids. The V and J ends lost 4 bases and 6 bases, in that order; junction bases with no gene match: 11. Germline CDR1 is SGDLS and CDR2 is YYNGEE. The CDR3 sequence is CASSPMGREGGNEQFF. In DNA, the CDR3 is TGTGCCAGCAGCCCAATGGGGCGGGAGGGGGGCAATGAGCAGTTCTTC.

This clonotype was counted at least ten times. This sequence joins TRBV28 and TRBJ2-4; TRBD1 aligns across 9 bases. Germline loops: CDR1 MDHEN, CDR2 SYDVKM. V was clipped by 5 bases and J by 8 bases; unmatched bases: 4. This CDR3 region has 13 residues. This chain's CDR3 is CASSKRQGDIQYF. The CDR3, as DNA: TGTGCCAGCAGTAAACGACAGGGGGACATTCAGTACTTC.

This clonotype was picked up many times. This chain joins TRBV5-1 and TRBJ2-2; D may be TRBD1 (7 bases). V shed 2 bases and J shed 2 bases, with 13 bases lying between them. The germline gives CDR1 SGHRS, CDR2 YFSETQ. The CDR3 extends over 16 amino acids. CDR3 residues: CASSLGGTANTGELFF. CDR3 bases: TGCGCCAGCAGCTTAGGAGGGACAGCTAACACCGGGGAGCTGTTTTTT.

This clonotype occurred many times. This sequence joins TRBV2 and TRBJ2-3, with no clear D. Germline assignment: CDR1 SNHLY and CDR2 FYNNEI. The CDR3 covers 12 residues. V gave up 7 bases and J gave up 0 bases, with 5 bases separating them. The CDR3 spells CASIRSTDTQYF. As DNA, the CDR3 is TGTGCCAGCATCAGGAGCACAGATACGCAGTATTTT.

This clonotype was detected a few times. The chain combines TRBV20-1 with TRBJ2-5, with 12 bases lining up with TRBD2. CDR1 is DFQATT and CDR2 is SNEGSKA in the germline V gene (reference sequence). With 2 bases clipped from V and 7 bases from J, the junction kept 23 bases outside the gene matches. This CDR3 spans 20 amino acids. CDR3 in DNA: TGCAGTGCTAGATATAGGGCTGGGCCTCGACTAGCGGGGGAATCTGGGACCCAGTACTTC. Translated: CSARYRAGPRLAGESGTQYF.

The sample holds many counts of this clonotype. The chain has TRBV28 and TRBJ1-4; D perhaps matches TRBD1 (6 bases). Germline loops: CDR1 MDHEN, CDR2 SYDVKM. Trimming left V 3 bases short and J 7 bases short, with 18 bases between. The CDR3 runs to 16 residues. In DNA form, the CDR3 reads TGTGCCAGCAGTTTCGGCAGGGCCCTAGGGGGTGAAAAACTGTTTTTT. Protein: CASSFGRALGGEKLFF.

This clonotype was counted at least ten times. DNA for the CDR3: TGTGCCAGCAGCTTAGGTGTAAACACCATATATTTT. It translates to CASSLGVNTIYF. This chain links TRBV7-2 with TRBJ1-3; D is unresolved. This CDR3 has 12 amino acids. CDR1 is SGHTA, CDR2 FQGNSA, per germline. V was trimmed by 1 base and J by 6 bases, leaving 4 bases between them.

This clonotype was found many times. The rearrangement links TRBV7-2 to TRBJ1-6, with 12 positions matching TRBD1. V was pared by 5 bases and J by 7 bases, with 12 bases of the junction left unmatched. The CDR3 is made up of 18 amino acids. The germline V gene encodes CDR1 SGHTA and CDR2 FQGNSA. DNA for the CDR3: TGTGCCAGCAGCACCGACCCCGGGACAGGGGGCGTCAATTCACCCCTCCACTTT. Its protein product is CASSTDPGTGGVNSPLHF.